The 22 T cell receptor beta chains given below trace back to one sample, sequenced in a study of blood T cell repertoires in COVID-19. The data were produced by immunoSEQ multiplex PCR, yet TCRdb's version contains in-frame clones alone and is incomplete. The table lists tens of thousands of clones, around 86% of them singletons. Sequencing was carried out using peripheral blood. The origin of the receptors is a human donor with acute or convalescent COVID-19. The donor label of this sample is uncertain.

This clone was recorded a few times. V gene TRBV7-3 combines with J gene TRBJ2-7, with a weak D call TRBD1 (6 bases). The CDR3 runs to 14 residues. Germline V lookup: CDR1 SGHTA, CDR2 FQGTGA. V was shortened by 5 bases and J by 2 bases, with 13 bases between the two germline ends. The CDR3 DNA reads TGTGCCAGCAGCCCCGGACAGCTCACCTACGAGCAGTACTTC. Its protein product is CASSPGQLTYEQYF.

The chain employs TRBV3-1 (or the pseudogene TRBV3-2) and TRBJ2-7; TRBD2 agrees at 9 bases. CDR3 size: 16 residues. Germline loops: CDR1 LGHDT, CDR2 YNNKEL (reference sequence). The J segment lost 6 bases and the V segment lost 3 bases, leaving 12 bases of the junction unmatched. CDR3 nucleotides: TGTGCCAGCAGCCAGTTCTGGCGGGAGGGCCTCACCGAGCAGTACTTC. Its translation: CASSQFWREGLTEQYF.

V gene TRBV3-1 (or the pseudogene TRBV3-2) combines with J gene TRBJ1-2; 9 bases line up with TRBD1. The CDR3 has 14 amino acids. V lost 8 bases, J lost 7 bases, and 11 bases stayed unmatched. Germline-derived CDR1 and CDR2 are LGHDT and YNNKEL (reference sequence). CDR3 residues: CASGSTSTGGGYTF. CDR3 in DNA: TGTGCCAGCGGGAGTACTTCGACAGGGGGTGGCTACACCTTC.

This clone has a handful of counts. The gene calls are TRBV4-2 and TRBJ1-3, with a weak D call TRBD1 (6 bases). The CDR3 consists of 16 residues. V lost 1 base and J lost 2, with 12 bases in between. Per the germline V gene, CDR1 is LGHNA and CDR2 is YNFKEQ. CDR3 nucleotides: TGTGCCAGCAGCCAAGGTTTGGCAGGGGCTGGAAACACCATATATTTT. Translation gives CASSQGLAGAGNTIYF.

This clone was seen a handful of times. V gene TRBV5-6 combines with J gene TRBJ2-7, with 7 positions matching TRBD1. Germline V gene data show CDR1 as SGHDT and CDR2 as YYEEEE. Losses at the gene ends were 2 bases for V and 7 bases for J; bases not matched to a gene: 3. This CDR3 is 12 amino acids long. CDR3 sequence reads: CASSFDRVEQYF. The CDR3 DNA is TGTGCCAGCAGCTTTGACAGGGTGGAGCAGTACTTC. The full variable domain, completed using reference TRBV5-6 and TRBJ2-7, is DAGVTQSPTHLIKTRGQQVTLRCSPKSGHDTVSWYQQALGQGPQFIFQYYEEEERQRGNFPDRFSGHQFPNYSSELNVNALLLGDSALYLCASSFDRVEQYFGPGTRLTVT.

The CDR3 DNA sequence: TGTGCCAGTAGTAACCCGACAGGGGGAGTTGGTGGCTACACCTTC. Translated: CASSNPTGGVGGYTF. The rearrangement links TRBV19 to TRBJ1-2; 9 bases are a match to TRBD1. This CDR3 contains 15 residues. CDR1 and CDR2 from the germline V gene are LNHDA and SQIVND (reference sequence). Germline trimming cut 4 bases from V and 7 bases from J; bases unmatched to any gene: 10.

This clone was observed a handful of times. The gene calls are TRBV5-6 and TRBJ1-1; D is undetermined. Germline V CDR1 and CDR2: SGHDT, YYEEEE. The CDR3 consists of 14 residues. V was trimmed by 5 bases and J by 1 base, leaving 12 bases between them. The CDR3 nucleotides are TGTGCCAGCAGGCGCCTAGGTGGGAACACTGAAGCTTTCTTT. It yields the protein CASRRLGGNTEAFF.

The rearrangement joins TRBV7-3 to TRBJ2-1, with 7 bases that match TRBD1. V shed 5 bases and J 9 bases; nucleotides not matched to a gene: 10. CDR1 and CDR2 (germline): SGHTA, FQGTGA. The CDR3 loop spans 14 amino acids. Here the CDR3 reads CASSPNLPGGEQFF. For the CDR3, the DNA is TGTGCCAGCAGCCCCAATCTACCAGGGGGTGAGCAGTTCTTC.

The table lists this clone with a few counts. The chain carries TRBV30 and TRBJ1-5; TRBD1 matches 10 bases. The CDR3 extends over 14 amino acids. Germline V CDR1 and CDR2: GTSNPN, SVGIG (reference sequence). Losses at the gene ends were 3 bases for V and 4 bases for J; bases not matched to a gene: 3. Here the CDR3 DNA reads TGTGCCTGGAGAGGACAGGGGGGGAATCAGCCCCAGCATTTT. Translating gives CAWRGQGGNQPQHF.

The V gene is TRBV27, the J gene TRBJ1-2; 8 nucleotides align to TRBD1. The ends lost 4 bases at V and 4 bases at J; junction bases unmatched: 8. The CDR3 runs to 15 residues. Per the germline V gene, CDR1 is MNHEY and CDR2 is SMNVEV (reference sequence). CDR3 in amino acids: CASSYLGQGGYGYTF. The CDR3 nucleotides read TGTGCCAGCAGTTACCTCGGACAGGGAGGCTATGGCTACACCTTC.

V gene TRBV10-3 combines with J gene TRBJ1-1, with no clear D. The V end lost 4 bases, the J end lost 5 bases, and 5 bases lay between the germline ends. The CDR3 spans 11 residues. Germline V lookup: CDR1 ENHRY, CDR2 SYGVKD. CDR3 sequence: CAISAGTEAFF. The CDR3 bases are TGTGCCATCAGTGCGGGAACTGAAGCTTTCTTT.

The chain joins TRBV5-4 to TRBJ2-7; 7 bases fit TRBD2. Per germline, CDR1 SGHNT and CDR2 YYREEE (reference sequence). The CDR3 is 15 residues long. V was pared by 4 bases and J by 3 bases, with 10 bases of the junction left unmatched. The DNA of the CDR3 is TGTGCCAGCAGCGGGGCTGGAAAGCGGGGCTACGAGCAGTACTTC. Amino acids: CASSGAGKRGYEQYF.

The chain couples TRBV11-3 to TRBJ2-5; 7 bases match TRBD1. Unmatched junction bases numbered 23, after V lost 3 bases and J lost 4 bases. CDR1 is SGHNT, CDR2 YENEEA, per germline. The CDR3 is made up of 20 amino acids. The CDR3 bases are TGTGCCAGCAGCTTCGGGGTTTGGGACAGTGTAGCTTTCGGGGCAGAGACCCAGTACTTC. Protein sequence: CASSFGVWDSVAFGAETQYF. The complete variable domain, with remaining parts taken from reference TRBV11-3 and TRBJ2-5, reads EAGVVQSPRYKIIEKKQPVAFWCNPISGHNTLYWYLQNLGQGPELLIRYENEEAVDDSQLPKDRFSAERLKGVDSTLKIQPAELGDSAVYLCASSFGVWDSVAFGAETQYFGPGTRLLVL.

The chain is built from TRBV28 and TRBJ1-5; 9 bases map to TRBD1. Germline lookup yields CDR1 MDHEN and CDR2 SYDVKM. The CDR3 runs 15 residues. The junction had 4 bases not matched to a gene; V was cut back by 6 bases and J by 1 base. The CDR3 here is CASSFGTGSNQPQHF. The CDR3 DNA sequence: TGTGCCAGCAGCTTCGGGACAGGGAGCAATCAGCCCCAGCATTTT. The full variable domain, with the rest looked up from reference TRBV28 and TRBJ1-5, is DVKVTQSSRYLVKRTGEKVFLECVQDMDHENMFWYRQDPGLGLRLIYFSYDVKMKEKGDIPEGYSVSREKKERFSLILESASTNQTSMYLCASSFGTGSNQPQHFGDGTRLSIL.

This rearrangement joins TRBV14 to TRBJ2-1; D is unclear. CDR3 length: 17 residues. The V gene's germline CDR1 is SGHDN and CDR2 FVKESK. V dropped 1 base and J dropped 1 base, with 14 bases sitting between them. In nucleotides, the CDR3 is TGTGCCAGCAGCCAAGGTTCAGGATCTTTTTCCTACAATGAGCAGTTCTTC. It specifies CASSQGSGSFSYNEQFF.

The V and J genes are TRBV28 and TRBJ1-3, with unresolved D. This CDR3 is built from 15 residues. V was trimmed by 2 bases and J by 2 bases, leaving 10 bases between them. Per the germline V gene, CDR1 is MDHEN and CDR2 is SYDVKM. CDR3 nucleotides: TGTGCCAGCAGTTTACCTCGCGGGGCTGGAAACACCATATATTTT. Translation gives CASSLPRGAGNTIYF.

The chain carries TRBV18 and TRBJ2-1; D is unresolved. Germline V CDR1 and CDR2: KGHSH, LQKENI. CDR3 length: 16 residues. V lost 3 bases and J 5 bases, leaving 17 bases between the germline ends. CDR3 coding DNA: TGTGCCAGCTCACCGGGTCAGCGATTATATAACAATGAGCAGTTCTTC. As protein: CASSPGQRLYNNEQFF.

The chain is built from TRBV9 and TRBJ2-3, with 10 bases aligning to TRBD1. This CDR3 spans 16 amino acids. The germline V gene has CDR1 SGDLS and CDR2 YYNGEE. V lost 4 bases and J lost 5; bases outside the gene matches: 10. The CDR3 DNA sequence: TGTGCCAGCAGCATCGGACCGGGACAGGGGCAAGATACGCAGTATTTT. Its protein product is CASSIGPGQGQDTQYF.

This clone was observed a few times. The chain couples TRBV18 to TRBJ1-4; no reliable D call. The germline CDR1 and CDR2 sequences are KGHSH and LQKENI. CDR3 size: 13 residues. V lost 4 bases and J 5 bases, leaving 8 bases between the germline ends. The CDR3 region has the DNA TGTGCCAGCTCACTGCGGCCAAATGAAAAACTGTTTTTT. Translating it yields CASSLRPNEKLFF.

V gene TRBV28 combines with J gene TRBJ2-7; D gene unclear. V was pared by 6 bases and J by 4 bases, with 4 bases between. This CDR3 region has 10 residues. The germline CDR1 and CDR2 sequences are MDHEN and SYDVKM. CDR3 DNA: TGTGCCAGCAGCCGTTACGAGCAGTACTTC. This codes for CASSRYEQYF.

The chain is built from TRBV30 and TRBJ1-2; tentative D call: TRBD1 (6 bases). Germline lookup yields CDR1 GTSNPN and CDR2 SVGIG (reference sequence). CDR3 size: 14 residues. Trimming left V 6 bases short and J 4 bases short, with 18 bases between. CDR3 DNA: TGTGCCTGTAGACAGGTCCACACACTCTATGGCTACACCTTC. Translated: CACRQVHTLYGYTF. The full variable domain, with the rest looked up from reference TRBV30 and TRBJ1-2, is SQTIHQWPATLVQPVGSPLSLECTVEGTSNPNLYWYRQAAGRGLQLLFYSVGIGQISSEVPQNLSASRPQDRQFILSSKKLLLSDSGFYLCACRQVHTLYGYTFGSGTRLTVV.

V and J are TRBV2 and TRBJ2-1; the D gene is possibly TRBD1 (5 bases). This CDR3 spans 13 amino acids. CDR1 and CDR2 from the germline V gene are SNHLY and FYNNEI. Trimming stripped 6 bases from V and 7 bases from J, with 13 bases between. The CDR3 protein is CASRVAGNNEQFF. The CDR3 DNA sequence: TGTGCCAGCAGAGTCGCAGGGAATAATGAGCAGTTCTTC.